This TCR beta chain emerged from a study of T cells in Graves' hyperthyroidism and ophthalmopathy. General study findings and limits: Most clonotypes expanded in the thyroid (above 0.001) were also present in blood.

The V end lost 0 bases, the J end lost 4 bases, and 12 bases lay between the germline ends. There are 15 residues in the CDR3. The germline CDR1 and CDR2 sequences are SGHRS and YFSETQ. Calling Graves' hyperthyroidism stable meant ophthalmopathy did not progress within 18 months. Fresh 10 ml peripheral blood yielded PBMCs. TCR beta CDR3 region amplification was performed from RNA transcripts. The TCR CDR3 was amplified in a first-round RT-PCR using the HTBI primer set. Via MiXCR, TCRdb re-called the multiplex PCR reads, giving one row per CDR3 protein. The sample lists under 650,000 distinct CDR3 sequences, about 16% seen once, with about 3.8% in the top ten. This clonotype was observed a handful of times. Its target is not known.

The sequence derives from a woman aged 25 to 45 with Graves' hyperthyroidism. V is TRBV5-1 and J is TRBJ2-3; D may correspond to TRBD1 or TRBD2 (5 bases each). The specimen sequenced was blood. The CDR3 region is CASSLAIGGADTQYF. For the CDR3, the DNA is TGCGCCAGCAGCTTGGCTATTGGGGGAGCAGATACGCAGTATTTT. Filled out from reference TRBV5-1 and TRBJ2-3, the complete variable domain reads KAGVTQTPRYLIKTRGQQVTLSCSPISGHRSVSWYQQTPGQGLQFLFEYFSETQRNKGNFPGRFSGRQFSNSRSEMNVSTLELGDSALYLCASSLAIGGADTQYFGPGTRLTVL.